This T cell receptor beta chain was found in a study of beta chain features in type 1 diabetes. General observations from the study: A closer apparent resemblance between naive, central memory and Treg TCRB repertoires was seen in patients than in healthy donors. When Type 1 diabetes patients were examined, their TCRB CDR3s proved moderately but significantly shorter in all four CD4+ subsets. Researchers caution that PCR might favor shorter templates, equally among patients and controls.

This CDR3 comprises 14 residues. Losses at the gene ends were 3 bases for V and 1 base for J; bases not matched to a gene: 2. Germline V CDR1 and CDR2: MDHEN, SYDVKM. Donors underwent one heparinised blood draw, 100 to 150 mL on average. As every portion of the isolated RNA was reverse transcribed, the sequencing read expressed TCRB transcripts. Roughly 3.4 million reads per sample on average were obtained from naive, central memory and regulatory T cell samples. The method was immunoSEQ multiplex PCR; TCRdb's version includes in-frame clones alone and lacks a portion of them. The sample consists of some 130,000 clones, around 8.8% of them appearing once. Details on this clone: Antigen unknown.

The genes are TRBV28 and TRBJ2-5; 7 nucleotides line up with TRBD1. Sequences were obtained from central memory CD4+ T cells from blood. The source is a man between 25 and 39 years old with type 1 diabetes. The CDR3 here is CASSFAGGQETQYF. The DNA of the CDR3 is TGTGCCAGCAGTTTCGCAGGGGGCCAAGAGACCCAGTACTTC.